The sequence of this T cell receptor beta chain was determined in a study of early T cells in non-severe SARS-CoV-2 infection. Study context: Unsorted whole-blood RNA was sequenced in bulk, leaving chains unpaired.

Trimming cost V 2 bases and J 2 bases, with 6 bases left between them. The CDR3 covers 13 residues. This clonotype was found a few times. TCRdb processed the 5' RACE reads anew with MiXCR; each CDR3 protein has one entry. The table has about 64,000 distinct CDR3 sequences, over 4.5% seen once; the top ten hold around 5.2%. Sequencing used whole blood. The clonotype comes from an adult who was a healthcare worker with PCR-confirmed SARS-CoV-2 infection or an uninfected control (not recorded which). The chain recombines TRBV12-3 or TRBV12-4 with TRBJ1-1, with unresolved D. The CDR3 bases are TGTGCCAGCAGTTTAAATCCAAACACTGAAGCTTTCTTT. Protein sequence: CASSLNPNTEAFF.